One and the same sample provided the 30 T cell receptor beta chains below, sequenced in a study of T-cell memory formation after mild COVID-19. Using its own MiXCR run on the 5' RACE reads, TCRdb lists one record per CDR3 protein. The sample has tens of thousands of distinct CDR3 sequences, about 23% seen once. What was sequenced was PBMCs or a T cell subset sorted from them (not recorded which). The receptors come from a man younger than 35 who had mild COVID-19 (a few samples of this study predate the infection). Cell type and time point are not known.

This rearrangement joins TRBV21-1 to TRBJ2-1; the table names TRBD1, a call not compared with the DNA. TRBV21-1 is a recognized pseudogene. The CDR3 has 21 residues. CDR3 DNA sequence: TGTGCCAGCAGCAAAGGTACGGGGACAGAGAGAGCAGAGGAAGTCTACAATGAGCAGTTCTTC. Residues: CASSKGTGTERAEEVYNEQFF.

This sequence joins TRBV6-1 and TRBJ2-3; possible D gene TRBD1, 6 bases. This CDR3 is built from 15 residues. V lost 3 bases to trimming and J lost 3 bases, with 13 bases between them. The germline V gene encodes CDR1 MNHNS and CDR2 SASEGT. The CDR3 here is CASSDLWTETDTQYF. CDR3 nucleotides: TGTGCCAGCAGTGACTTGTGGACAGAGACAGATACGCAGTATTTT.

This clonotype was seen only a few times. The chain combines TRBV6-6 with TRBJ1-3; 9 bases fit TRBD1. Germline CDR1 reads MNHNY; CDR2 reads SVGAGI (reference sequence). Unmatched junction bases numbered 9, after V lost 0 bases and J lost 0 bases. The CDR3 contains 19 residues. The CDR3 loop is CASSYSPGTGLFSGNTIYF. The CDR3 DNA reads as TGTGCCAGCAGTTACTCTCCCGGGACAGGGTTATTCTCTGGAAACACCATATATTTT.

In nucleotides, the CDR3 is TGTGCCAGCAGCTCCGCCGGGGGCCTCGAGCAGTACGTC. Protein product: CASSSAGGLEQYV. The chain has TRBV7-6 and TRBJ2-7, with D perhaps matching TRBD1 or TRBD2 (6 bases each). The CDR3 is 13 residues long. Germline lookup yields CDR1 SGHVS and CDR2 FNYEAQ. V lost 4 bases, J lost 6 bases, and 13 bases lay in between.

This clonotype showed up just a few times. The rearrangement joins TRBV10-3 to TRBJ2-3; 8 nucleotides match TRBD1. Germline CDR1 reads ENHRY; CDR2 reads SYGVKD. V was clipped by 2 bases and J by 0 bases; unmatched bases: 4. The CDR3 spans 16 residues. The CDR3 here is CAISEGQGGSTDTQYF. In DNA form, the CDR3 reads TGTGCCATCAGTGAGGGACAGGGTGGGAGCACAGATACGCAGTATTTT.

This chain uses TRBV7-9 with TRBJ2-1, with 8 positions matching TRBD1. From germline, CDR1 is SEHNR and CDR2 FQNEAQ (reference sequence). The CDR3 is 17 residues long. The J segment lost 7 bases and the V segment lost 4 bases, leaving 15 bases of the junction unmatched. CDR3: CASSSPYLDRVKNEQFF. Here the CDR3 DNA reads TGTGCCAGCAGCTCACCCTACCTGGACAGGGTGAAGAATGAGCAGTTCTTC.

This clonotype was observed a few times. The chain combines TRBV11-2 with TRBJ2-5; D perhaps matches TRBD1 (5 bases). The CDR3 is made up of 12 amino acids. The V gene's germline CDR1 is SGHAT and CDR2 FQNNGV. Trimming cost V 10 bases and J 7 bases, with 16 bases left between them. The CDR3 region is CATALQDGTQYF. CDR3 coding DNA: TGTGCCACTGCCTTACAGGATGGGACCCAGTACTTC. The entire variable domain, with the rest obtained from reference TRBV11-2 and TRBJ2-5, is as follows: EAGVAQSPRYKIIEKRQSVAFWCNPISGHATLYWYQQILGQGPKLLIQFQNNGVVDDSQLPKDRFSAERLKGVDSTLKIQPAKLEDSAVYLCATALQDGTQYFGPGTRLLVL.

The chain is built from TRBV6-2 or TRBV6-3 and TRBJ1-2; no definite D call. This CDR3 is built from 13 residues. Germline lookup yields CDR1 MNHEY and CDR2 SVGEGT. Between the trimmed V and J ends, which lost 2 bases and 4 bases, there was a span of 8 bases. Written as DNA, the CDR3 is TGTGCCAGCAGTTACGGTTTGGGCTATGGCTACACCTTC. Translation gives CASSYGLGYGYTF.

This chain uses TRBV6-1 with TRBJ2-1; tentatively, D is TRBD1 (6 bases). The CDR3 is made up of 14 amino acids. With 8 bases removed from V and 7 bases from J, the gap between germline ends came to 18 bases. Germline V gene sequence: CDR1 MNHNS, CDR2 SASEGT. CDR3 amino acids: CASRRRGAGNEQFF. DNA for the CDR3: TGTGCCAGCCGGCGCAGGGGCGCAGGGAATGAGCAGTTCTTC.

This clonotype has a handful of counts. The V and J genes are TRBV13 and TRBJ1-1; no firm D call. Germline-derived CDR1 and CDR2 are PRHDT and FYEKMQ (reference sequence). The V end was cut by 5 bases, the J end by 0 bases, with 7 bases between. The CDR3 loop spans 13 amino acids. The CDR3 bases are TGTGCCAGCAGCGCCGGCCTGAACACTGAAGCTTTCTTT. This encodes CASSAGLNTEAFF.

This clonotype was found a few times. The chain carries TRBV27 and TRBJ2-1; perhaps TRBD1 as D (5 bases). This CDR3 region has 15 residues. Germline lookup yields CDR1 MNHEY and CDR2 SMNVEV (reference sequence). Trimming cost V 2 bases and J 6 bases, with 14 bases left between them. As DNA, the CDR3 is TGTGCCAGCAGTTTAAGGGGCCTGGTCGGCAATGAGCAGTTCTTC. Translation: CASSLRGLVGNEQFF.

The chain uses TRBV29-1 and TRBJ1-2; D is ambiguous. Germline CDR1 is SQVTM and CDR2 is ANQGSEA. V lost 7 bases to trimming and J lost 6 bases, with 9 bases between them. This CDR3 contains 10 residues. The CDR3 nucleotides read TGCAGCGCGGAAAGTAATGGCTACACCTTC. Its translation: CSAESNGYTF. The entire variable domain, with the rest obtained from reference TRBV29-1 and TRBJ1-2, is as follows: SAVISQKPSRDICQRGTSLTIQCQVDSQVTMMFWYRQQPGQSLTLIATANQGSEATYESGFVIDKFPISRPNLTFSTLTVSNMSPEDSSIYLCSAESNGYTFGSGTRLTVV.

V and J are TRBV6-5 and TRBJ2-5; 11 nucleotides agree with TRBD2. The CDR3 is 17 amino acids. CDR1 is MNHEY and CDR2 is SVGAGI in the germline V gene. J gave up 5 bases and V 0 bases, and 8 bases lay outside the gene matches. CDR3 sequence: CASSYSRLAGFRETQYF. The CDR3 region has the DNA TGTGCCAGCAGTTACTCGAGACTAGCGGGGTTCCGGGAGACCCAGTACTTC.

The rearrangement links TRBV11-2 to TRBJ2-3; 8 bases match TRBD2. In germline, CDR1 is SGHAT, CDR2 FQNNGV. The CDR3 has 16 amino acids. V shed 1 base, J shed 4 bases, and the junction held 7 bases outside the gene matches. This chain's CDR3 is CASSLGQRGSADTQYF. DNA for the CDR3: TGTGCCAGCAGCTTAGGCCAGCGGGGGTCGGCAGATACGCAGTATTTT.

CDR3 loop: CSVAWTGNTEAFF. CDR3 DNA: TGCAGCGTCGCCTGGACAGGGAACACTGAAGCTTTCTTT. The rearrangement joins TRBV29-1 to TRBJ1-1; 7 bases are a match to TRBD1. Germline-derived CDR1 and CDR2 are SQVTM and ANQGSEA. V lost 6 bases and J lost 1; bases outside the gene matches: 5. This CDR3 region has 13 residues.

The genes are TRBV29-1 and TRBJ1-1, with D hard to call. Germline CDR1 and CDR2: SQVTM and ANQGSEA. This CDR3 contains 10 residues. V was clipped by 6 bases and J by 8 bases, with 10 bases between them. The CDR3 DNA is TGCAGCGTCGACTCGCCAGAAGCTTTCTTT. Protein product: CSVDSPEAFF.

The chain recombines TRBV7-6 with TRBJ1-1; perhaps TRBD1 as D (5 bases). Trimming pared 7 bases from V and 3 bases from J, leaving 24 bases between. Germline CDR1 reads SGHVS; CDR2 reads FNYEAQ. The CDR3 contains 17 residues. CDR3 sequence (DNA): TGTGCCAGCACCCCGGCCGGGAGGGGATTCGCTCACACTGAAGCTTTCTTT. Protein: CASTPAGRGFAHTEAFF. The entire variable domain, with the rest obtained from reference TRBV7-6 and TRBJ1-1, is as follows: GAGVSQSPRYKVTKRGQDVALRCDPISGHVSLYWYRQALGQGPEFLTYFNYEAQQDKSGLPNDRFSAERPEGSISTLTIQRTEQRDSAMYRCASTPAGRGFAHTEAFFGQGTRLTVV.

This sequence joins TRBV19 and TRBJ2-7; 8 bases are a match to TRBD1. Germline V gene data show CDR1 as LNHDA and CDR2 as SQIVND (reference sequence). This CDR3 spans 13 amino acids. With 5 bases clipped from V and 3 bases from J, the junction kept 3 bases outside the gene matches. The CDR3 loop reads CASSGTGGYEQYF. In DNA, the CDR3 is TGTGCCAGTAGTGGTACAGGGGGCTACGAGCAGTACTTC.

V is TRBV7-9 and J is TRBJ1-1; 7 nucleotides align to TRBD1. This CDR3 has 15 residues. The trim removed 3 bases at V and 3 bases at J, leaving 7 bases unmatched. CDR1 and CDR2 (germline): SEHNR, FQNEAQ (reference sequence). The CDR3 coding sequence is TGTGCCAGCAGCTTTGACCGGGACAGCCACACTGAAGCTTTCTTT. Translation gives CASSFDRDSHTEAFF.

The table lists this clonotype with many counts. This chain links TRBV7-2 with TRBJ2-2; D remains ambiguous. Trimming pared 5 bases from V and 1 base from J, leaving 2 bases between. The germline V gene encodes CDR1 SGHTA and CDR2 FQGNSA. This CDR3 spans 12 amino acids. CDR3 DNA: TGTGCCAGCAGCGAGAACACCGGGGAGCTGTTTTTT. Its protein product is CASSENTGELFF.

The chain has TRBV19 and TRBJ1-1; tentatively, D is TRBD1 (5 bases). The CDR3 has 15 residues. Germline V gene sequence: CDR1 LNHDA, CDR2 SQIVND (reference sequence). Trimming stripped 5 bases from V and 8 bases from J, with 21 bases between. CDR3 bases: TGTGCCAGTAGTGTTCACCCAGGGTTGTACGAAGAAGCTTTCTTT. This gives the protein CASSVHPGLYEEAFF. Variable domain in full (rest from reference TRBV19 and TRBJ1-1): DGGITQSPKYLFRKEGQNVTLSCEQNLNHDAMYWYRQDPGQGLRLIYYSQIVNDFQKGDIAEGYSVSREKKESFPLTVTSAQKNPTAFYLCASSVHPGLYEEAFFGQGTRLTVV.

The chain has TRBV20-1 and TRBJ2-3; either TRBD1 or TRBD2 may supply D (5 bases each). Germline lookup yields CDR1 DFQATT and CDR2 SNEGSKA (reference sequence). This CDR3 is built from 13 residues. The CDR3 region is CSARDRRTDTQYF. CDR3 coding DNA: TGCAGCGCCCGGGACCGGAGAACAGATACGCAGTATTTT.

The chain joins TRBV5-1 to TRBJ2-2; D remains ambiguous. Germline CDR1 SGHRS, CDR2 YFSETQ. The length of the CDR3 is 14 residues. With 6 bases removed from V and 4 bases from J, the gap between germline ends came to 13 bases. In nucleotides, the CDR3 is TGCGCCAGCACTATTGGGCGGACCACCGGGGAGCTGTTTTTT. Its translation: CASTIGRTTGELFF.

The J gene is TRBJ2-3, the V gene TRBV4-3, with D possibly matching TRBD2 (6 bases). Per germline, CDR1 LGHNA and CDR2 YSLEER. The CDR3 totals 16 residues. V was cut by 0 bases and J by 0 bases, with 10 bases left in between. In nucleotides, the CDR3 is TGCGCCAGCAGCCAAGAGGCGGGGAGAAGCACAGATACGCAGTATTTT. Translated: CASSQEAGRSTDTQYF.

This clonotype occurred a few times. The gene calls are TRBV7-3 and TRBJ1-1; TRBD1 matches at 10 bases. Losses at the gene ends were 0 bases for V and 0 bases for J; bases not matched to a gene: 4. The CDR3 has 17 amino acids. The germline V gene encodes CDR1 SGHTA and CDR2 FQGTGA. The DNA of the CDR3 is TGTGCCAGCAGCTTAACAGGGGACAGGGGCTTGAACACTGAAGCTTTCTTT. As protein: CASSLTGDRGLNTEAFF.

The rearrangement uses TRBV3-1 and TRBJ2-3; D tentatively fits TRBD1 or TRBD2 (5 bases each). CDR1 and CDR2 from the germline V gene are LGHDT and YNNKEL (reference sequence). The V end was cut by 2 bases, the J end by 4 bases, with 19 bases between. CDR3 length equals 17 residues. The CDR3 DNA reads TGTGCCAGCAGCCAAATCCCGGGACGGATTGGGGCAGATACGCAGTATTTT. The encoded protein is CASSQIPGRIGADTQYF.

In its sample, this clonotype was seen a few times. This rearrangement joins TRBV6-6 to TRBJ2-1; maybe TRBD1 (6 bases). The length of the CDR3 is 14 residues. Trimming shortened V by 4 bases and J by 6 bases, and 13 bases separated the two germline ends. Looked up from germline, CDR1 is MNHNY and CDR2 is SVGAGI (reference sequence). The CDR3 region is CASSSYSTGNEQFF. The CDR3 DNA is TGTGCCAGCAGTTCCTACTCGACAGGCAATGAGCAGTTCTTC.

This clonotype was seen a few times. V and J are TRBV10-3 and TRBJ2-3; TRBD2 matches at 8 bases. Germline V gene data show CDR1 as ENHRY and CDR2 as SYGVKD. V was clipped by 8 bases and J by 0 bases; unmatched bases: 4. CDR3 size: 14 residues. The CDR3 DNA reads as TGTGCCATCGGTAGCGGGGACAGCACAGATACGCAGTATTTT. Translated, it gives CAIGSGDSTDTQYF.

The sample holds a few counts of this clonotype. The chain combines TRBV20-1 with TRBJ2-5; 8 nucleotides line up with TRBD1. This CDR3 is built from 11 residues. The germline V gene encodes CDR1 DFQATT and CDR2 SNEGSKA (reference sequence). V lost 5 bases and J lost 4; bases outside the gene matches: 0. The CDR3 region is CSAGQGETQYF. CDR3 bases: TGCAGTGCTGGACAGGGAGAGACCCAGTACTTC.

The chain uses TRBV18 and TRBJ2-5; no clear D. Looked up from germline, CDR1 is KGHSH and CDR2 is LQKENI. This CDR3 contains 14 residues. The V end lost 3 bases, the J end lost 4 bases, and 12 bases lay between the germline ends. The CDR3: CASSPPGHRETQYF. The CDR3 DNA reads as TGTGCCAGCTCACCTCCCGGGCACAGAGAGACCCAGTACTTC.